The present entry profiles one T cell receptor beta chain with its context. These data belong to a study of glioma-infiltrating T cells. V shed 4 bases and J 5 bases; nucleotides not matched to a gene: 8. Germline CDR1 reads SNHLY; CDR2 reads FYNNEI. The CDR3 totals 15 residues. The iRepertoire nested amplicon-rescue multiplex PCR amplified TCR alpha and beta CDR3s from RNA. TCRdb fed the multiplex PCR reads into MiXCR, producing one record per CDR3 protein. The sample lists a few hundred thousand distinct CDR3 sequences; 41% were seen once. This chain joins TRBV2 and TRBJ1-1; 9 bases agree with TRBD1. Sequencing input: glioma tissue, nonneoplastic brain tissue, or PBMCs (not recorded which). This receptor was identified in a human donor with low-grade glioma or glioblastoma, undergoing nonglioma brain surgery, or in good health (not recorded which). The CDR3 sequence is CASSVAYRGLTEAFF. The CDR3 DNA follows: TGTGCCAGCAGTGTAGCTTACAGGGGGCTGACTGAAGCTTTCTTT.